Below are 20 T cell receptor beta chains sequenced from a single sample in a study of shared clonotypes between healthy human individuals (dated by TCRdb to the early 2020s). To prepare the library, the immunoSEQ multiplex PCR assay was applied. What TCRdb holds here is the immuneACCESS table cut down to in-frame rearrangements. Part of the clones is not present; checked against another copy, under half of the missing clones reflect an unresolved V gene, and the others are unexplained. The sample includes roughly 1,100,000 clones, with under 80% observed a single time. Approximately 1.5% of the sample is in the top ten clones. What was sequenced was memory CD4+ T cells sorted from blood. According to the study, the label for this sample's cell subset or site signals: CD45RA-negative fraction. These receptors originate from a man younger than 35 in good health.

This chain joins TRBV5-4 and TRBJ1-1; D perhaps matches TRBD1 (6 bases). This CDR3 has 14 residues. With 4 bases removed from V and 7 bases from J, the gap between germline ends came to 17 bases. CDR1 and CDR2 from the germline V gene are SGHNT and YYREEE (reference sequence). In nucleotides, the CDR3 is TGTGCCAGCAGCCCCCAGTTGGGGGCGAGTGAAGCTTTCTTT. Residues: CASSPQLGASEAFF.

CDR3 coding DNA: TGTGCCAGCAGCCGGGACAGGGGTAATGAAAAACTGTTTTTT. Its protein is CASSRDRGNEKLFF. This chain connects TRBV6-1 to TRBJ1-4; TRBD1 agrees at 10 bases. V was clipped by 6 bases and J by 4 bases; unmatched bases: 2. Germline values: CDR1 MNHNS, CDR2 SASEGT. The CDR3 runs 14 residues.

The rearrangement links TRBV5-5 to TRBJ1-1; tentative D call: TRBD1 (6 bases). Trimming pared 2 bases from V and 1 base from J, leaving 9 bases between. Germline V gives CDR1 SGHKS, CDR2 YYEKEE (reference sequence). The CDR3 is 14 residues long. In DNA form, the CDR3 reads TGTGCCAGCAGCTTTGGACAGTCGAACACTGAAGCTTTCTTT. It yields the protein CASSFGQSNTEAFF.

In its sample, this clone was seen a few times. This sequence joins TRBV29-1 and TRBJ1-5; TRBD1 matches at 10 bases. The CDR3 contains 15 residues. Germline values: CDR1 SQVTM, CDR2 ANQGSEA. Germline trimming cut 5 bases from V and 6 bases from J; bases unmatched to any gene: 10. In nucleotides, the CDR3 is TGCAGCGTTTCCTCCGGGACAGGGGATATTCAGCCCCAGCATTTT. Translating it yields CSVSSGTGDIQPQHF.

In its sample, this clone was seen once. J is TRBJ1-2 and V is TRBV7-9; D call uncertain. CDR1 and CDR2 from the germline V gene are SEHNR and FQNEAQ (reference sequence). CDR3 length: 17 residues. The ends were cut back, 1 base at V and 4 bases at J, with 19 bases in the middle. The CDR3 DNA reads as TGTGCCAGCAGCTTAGTGGGCAGGCCCTCGCTCGTCTATGGCTACACCTTC. It encodes CASSLVGRPSLVYGYTF.

The CDR3 DNA sequence: TGTGCCAGTAGTCCTCCAGCGGGGGGAACACGGACCGGGGAGCTGTTTTTT. Its protein product is CASSPPAGGTRTGELFF. The rearrangement joins TRBV19 to TRBJ2-2; TRBD2 agrees at 9 bases. There are 17 residues in the CDR3. The germline V gene has CDR1 LNHDA and CDR2 SQIVND (reference sequence). Trimming at V came to 5 bases and at J to 5 bases, leaving 12 bases not matched to a gene.

CDR3 sequence: CAISEGGLQLNEQFF. The CDR3 DNA is TGTGCCATCAGTGAAGGGGGTTTGCAACTGAATGAGCAGTTCTTC. The J gene is TRBJ2-1, the V gene TRBV10-3; possibly TRBD1 for D (6 bases). Per the germline V gene, CDR1 is ENHRY and CDR2 is SYGVKD. CDR3 length: 15 residues. V lost 3 bases and J lost 7, with 16 bases in between.

Regarding this clone: Different DNA sequences within this sample yield the same CDR3. The chain links TRBV29-1 to TRBJ2-3; D is ambiguous. The V end lost 6 bases, the J end lost 0 bases, and 10 bases lay between the germline ends. This CDR3 spans 13 amino acids. The V gene's germline CDR1 is SQVTM and CDR2 ANQGSEA. CDR3 sequence (DNA): TGCAGCGTCGAACGCCCGAGCACAGATACGCAGTATTTT. It yields the protein CSVERPSTDTQYF.

The CDR3 loop is CASSADSYTIYF. DNA for the CDR3: TGTGCCAGCAGTGCGGACAGTTACACCATATATTTT. The rearrangement links TRBV6-1 to TRBJ1-3, with a possible D match to TRBD1 (6 bases). Germline loops: CDR1 MNHNS, CDR2 SASEGT. Trimming stripped 4 bases from V and 8 bases from J, with 9 bases between. This CDR3 contains 12 residues.

The chain combines TRBV15 with TRBJ1-6; TRBD1 aligns across 7 bases. The CDR3 is 16 residues long. Germline-derived CDR1 and CDR2 are LNHNV and YYDKDF (reference sequence). V trimming: 4 bases; J trimming: 8 bases; junction bases outside the gene matches: 11. The DNA of the CDR3 is TGTGCCACCAGCACTCGACAGGGACCTATGGATTCACCCCTCCACTTT. As protein: CATSTRQGPMDSPLHF.

This clone was recorded only once. The chain employs TRBV14 and TRBJ2-7; D may be TRBD2 (5 bases). V was clipped by 4 bases and J by 3 bases, with 10 bases between them. The CDR3 length is 13 residues. CDR1 and CDR2 (germline): SGHDN, FVKESK. CDR3 loop: CASSPLRDYEQYF. CDR3 coding DNA: TGTGCCAGCAGCCCCCTCCGGGACTACGAGCAGTACTTC.

Only one count was recorded for this clone. The J gene is TRBJ2-7, the V gene TRBV7-2, with D perhaps matching TRBD2 (6 bases). Between the trimmed V and J ends, which lost 3 bases and 3 bases, there was a span of 15 bases. The CDR3 has 15 residues. Germline assignment: CDR1 SGHTA and CDR2 FQGNSA. CDR3 sequence reads: CASSLVIAEGYEQYF. The CDR3 coding sequence is TGTGCCAGCAGCTTGGTAATAGCGGAGGGCTACGAGCAGTACTTC.

The J gene is TRBJ2-1, the V gene TRBV18, with D unresolved. The CDR3 totals 14 residues. The germline gives CDR1 KGHSH, CDR2 LQKENI. V gave up 2 bases and J gave up 7 bases, with 12 bases separating them. The CDR3 DNA follows: TGTGCCAGCTCACCATCGGCGGTGGCGAATGAGCAGTTCTTC. Protein: CASSPSAVANEQFF.

The J gene is TRBJ2-3, the V gene TRBV30; no clear D. This CDR3 has 12 residues. The V gene's germline CDR1 is GTSNPN and CDR2 SVGIG (reference sequence). Trimming cost V 0 bases and J 8 bases, with 9 bases left between them. The CDR3 loop reads CAWSVWEGTQYF. DNA of the CDR3: TGTGCCTGGAGTGTTTGGGAAGGTACGCAGTATTTT.

This rearrangement joins TRBV28 to TRBJ2-7; 9 bases agree with TRBD1. This CDR3 contains 17 residues. Germline CDR1 reads MDHEN; CDR2 reads SYDVKM. The trim removed 4 bases at V and 2 bases at J, leaving 12 bases unmatched. The CDR3 loop is CASSSPLIRDRAYEQYF. CDR3 nucleotides: TGTGCCAGCAGTTCACCACTTATCCGGGACAGGGCCTACGAGCAGTACTTC.

The chain uses TRBV6-1 and TRBJ1-3, with D uncertain. With 1 base removed from V and 0 bases from J, the gap between germline ends came to 10 bases. The CDR3 is made up of 16 amino acids. Germline loops: CDR1 MNHNS, CDR2 SASEGT. The CDR3 DNA follows: TGTGCCAGCAGTGAAGAAAGACTACTCTCTGGAAACACCATATATTTT. Translation: CASSEERLLSGNTIYF.

The rearrangement joins TRBV30 to TRBJ1-1; D gene ambiguous. Germline CDR1 is GTSNPN and CDR2 is SVGIG (reference sequence). Trimming stripped 0 bases from V and 0 bases from J, with 14 bases between. This CDR3 is built from 16 residues. DNA of the CDR3: TGTGCCTGGAGTGTTTTTGTAACAGAGCTGAACACTGAAGCTTTCTTT. Its translation: CAWSVFVTELNTEAFF.

About this clone: In the same sample, other DNA sequences code for this CDR3. V is TRBV7-9 and J is TRBJ2-5; 7 bases agree with TRBD1. CDR3 length equals 14 residues. The V segment lost 5 bases and the J segment 1 base; nucleotides outside the gene matches: 4. The germline CDR1 and CDR2 sequences are SEHNR and FQNEAQ (reference sequence). DNA of the CDR3: TGTGCCAGCAGCCCAGGGACAGTCCAAGAGACCCAGTACTTC. Its protein is CASSPGTVQETQYF.

The rearrangement links TRBV6-5 to TRBJ2-7; tentatively, D is TRBD1 or TRBD2 (5 bases each). The CDR3 runs to 13 residues. Germline lookup yields CDR1 MNHEY and CDR2 SVGAGI. V shed 8 bases and J shed 3 bases, with 14 bases lying between them. CDR3 in amino acids: CASSTGPLYEQYF. The CDR3 nucleotides are TGTGCCAGCTCGACGGGGCCCCTCTACGAGCAGTACTTC.

DNA for the CDR3: TGTGCCAGCAGCCGGAGCGGAAACACAGATACGCAGTATTTT. Its translation: CASSRSGNTDTQYF. This sequence joins TRBV7-2 and TRBJ2-3, with a possible D match to TRBD2 (5 bases). Germline-derived CDR1 and CDR2 are SGHTA and FQGNSA. The CDR3 has 14 amino acids. Trimming stripped 5 bases from V and 2 bases from J, with 11 bases between.